The TCR beta chain under discussion was sequenced for a study of T-cell memory formation after mild COVID-19 (dated by TCRdb to about 2021). Regarding the complete study: TCR sequence clusters from the two donors were largely donor specific. In two donors, T-cell clones that expanded and contracted after mild COVID-19 were followed by sequencing TCRalpha and TCRbeta repertoires longitudinally. Two young, previously healthy adult volunteers made up the cohort, one male and one female. Points the paper makes about the study in general: Some responding clones were detected in pre-infection memory, suggesting pre-existing cross-reactive memory T cells joined the SARS-CoV-2 response. Contracting CD4+ clones turned up mainly in the CM and EM memory subsets, whereas EMRA was where CD8+ clones were enriched. The study covered only a couple of mild cases, and larger cohorts including severe cases with pre-infection samples were considered necessary. Balanced CD4/CD8 phenotypes were observed for clones contracting from day 15 to 85, whereas a bias towards CD4+ was observed for a second wave of clones expanding from day 15 to 37. SARS-CoV-2 specificity was not confirmed for the second-wave clones peaking on day 37.

Sequencing used an Illumina NovaSeq 6000. cDNA libraries for TCRalpha and TCRbeta were prepared by 5'RACE using constant-segment primers, with sample barcodes and unique molecular identifiers added. Trizol reagent was used to extract RNA from every sample. Amplification of the libraries took two PCR steps, and the second step added a second sample barcode plus Illumina TruSeq adapters. The libraries were sequenced on an Illumina NovaSeq using 2 x 150 bp paired-end reads. From the authors' description of their analysis: The reads were demultiplexed and collapsed into UMI-guided consensus sequences using migec v1.2.7. Using mixcr v2.1.11, UMI consensuses were aligned to TRA and TRB V and J templates and then assembled into clonotypes. Expanded or contracted clonotypes were those called significant by both edgeR and NoisET, with noise models trained on biological replicates. For edgeR calls, the thresholds were a false discovery rate-adjusted p below 0.01 and a log2 fold-change of 1. PCA with hierarchical clustering of max-normalized trajectories of the 1000 most abundant clonotypes was used as exploratory dynamics analysis. The CD4 or CD8 phenotype of responding clones was assigned using the separately sequenced CD4+ and CD8+ repertoires. The public sequencing data were trimmed at Q25 with fastp and processed into clonotypes with MiXCR by TCRdb, which kept only in-frame beta chains. Here each entry gathers all rows of one CDR3 protein and keeps the most common genes and DNA. It is TCRdb's table, rather than the study itself, that gives the V and J calls and clone size. A total of 13,000 to 15,000 distinct CDR3 sequences appear in this sample, 20% to 25% of them only once. The ten biggest clones cover around 54% of the sample.

PBMCs were isolated by Ficoll-Paque density gradient centrifugation. This clonotype was counted many times. Its antigen is not yet known. Per-base qualities were not stored, and no clone one base away is much larger. The germline V gene supplies CDR1 SGHTA and CDR2 FQGNSA. The CDR3 runs 14 amino acids, cysteine and phenylalanine included. The only DNA kept is the CDR3, 42 bases in frame from the first base. Trimming at the junction amounts to 1 base on V and 3 bases on J, and the germline ends lie 7 bases apart. The source is a man between 18 and 29 years old who had mild COVID-19 (a few samples of this study predate the infection). The sample titles of this study are shuffled in the database, so cell type and time point are left out; the donor was told from shared clones. Here the chain combines TRBV7-2 and TRBJ2-1; no D gene call is confident. The sample comprised PBMCs or a T cell subset sorted from them (not recorded which). The CDR3 region reads CASSLDGFYNEQFF. The nucleotide sequence is TGTGCCAGCAGCTTAGACGGGTTCTACAATGAGCAGTTCTTC. The reference TRBV7-2 and TRBJ2-1 proteins fill in what lies around the CDR3, so the full variable domain reads GAGVSQSPSNKVTEKGKDVELRCDPISGHTALYWYRQSLGQGLEFLIYFQGNSAPDKSGLPSDRFSAERTGGSVSTLTIQRTQQEDSAVYLCASSLDGFYNEQFFGPGTRLTVL.